The rows below give T cell receptor beta chains drawn from one sample of a study of blood T cell repertoires in COVID-19. TCRdb's copy holds only in-frame clones and misses some; the assay was immunoSEQ multiplex PCR. Of about 160,000 clones in the sample, about 83% were seen once. The sequenced material came from peripheral blood. These receptors were collected from a woman in her 70s with COVID-19, enrolled during active disease. Both conserved end residues are trimmed from each CDR3. Fields, in order: clone size, V gene, J gene, CDR3 protein. The listing skips clone size in some rows; elsewhere it reads once, few, many or a size class.

clone_size: few
v_call: TRBV29-1
j_call: TRBJ1-2
cdr3_aa: SVQGLDYGYT

clone_size: -
v_call: TRBV18
j_call: TRBJ2-2
cdr3_aa: ASSPRGDTGELF

clone_size: -
v_call: TRBV5-1
j_call: TRBJ2-2
cdr3_aa: ASSKRTGGSNTGELF

clone_size: -
v_call: TRBV10-1
j_call: TRBJ2-1
cdr3_aa: ASSQPGQGAQNEQF

clone_size: -
v_call: TRBV28
j_call: TRBJ2-3
cdr3_aa: ASGFRTGVGVTQY

clone_size: once
v_call: TRBV12-5
j_call: TRBJ2-3
cdr3_aa: ASGLVEGGGTDTQY

clone_size: -
v_call: TRBV5-1
j_call: TRBJ1-4
cdr3_aa: ASSPGWSPLNEKLF

clone_size: -
v_call: TRBV28
j_call: TRBJ2-1
cdr3_aa: ASSALGRGISYNEQF

clone_size: -
v_call: TRBV18
j_call: TRBJ1-3
cdr3_aa: ASSPPVGGSSRNTIY

clone_size: -
v_call: TRBV10-3
j_call: TRBJ1-2
cdr3_aa: AIIGGTNYGYT

clone_size: -
v_call: TRBV18
j_call: TRBJ2-3
cdr3_aa: ASSSDSAGTDTQY

clone_size: -
v_call: TRBV12-5
j_call: TRBJ1-2
cdr3_aa: ASGPGQGRYGYT

clone_size: -
v_call: TRBV18
j_call: TRBJ2-6
cdr3_aa: ASSPTPGQGSSGANVLT

clone_size: -
v_call: TRBV18
j_call: TRBJ1-5
cdr3_aa: ASSPPGVAPQH

clone_size: -
v_call: TRBV5-1
j_call: TRBJ1-2
cdr3_aa: ASSCPNVAGGVYGYT

clone_size: -
v_call: TRBV5-5
j_call: TRBJ2-7
cdr3_aa: ASSLAAGGLSYEQY

clone_size: -
v_call: TRBV5-1
j_call: TRBJ2-5
cdr3_aa: ASSLNRGQETQY

clone_size: few
v_call: TRBV15
j_call: TRBJ2-7
cdr3_aa: ATSGRYWGVDEQY

clone_size: -
v_call: TRBV2
j_call: TRBJ2-5
cdr3_aa: ASTERTSGGSETQY

clone_size: few
v_call: TRBV6-5
j_call: TRBJ2-7
cdr3_aa: ASTEGLAATYEQY

clone_size: -
v_call: TRBV6-6
j_call: TRBJ2-5
cdr3_aa: ASRLGETQY

clone_size: few
v_call: TRBV28
j_call: TRBJ2-5
cdr3_aa: ASRTARDLQETQY

clone_size: -
v_call: TRBV6-5
j_call: TRBJ1-2
cdr3_aa: ASSPGQGREGYT

clone_size: -
v_call: TRBV6-6
j_call: TRBJ1-2
cdr3_aa: ASSYFRRNYGYT

clone_size: -
v_call: TRBV3-1/TRBV3-2
j_call: TRBJ1-1
cdr3_aa: ASSHLVGAMAF

clone_size: -
v_call: TRBV5-1
j_call: TRBJ1-2
cdr3_aa: ASSLARQGANYGYT

clone_size: -
v_call: TRBV7-9
j_call: TRBJ1-1
cdr3_aa: ASSLDSSEAF

clone_size: -
v_call: TRBV4-2
j_call: TRBJ2-3
cdr3_aa: ASISSGGASNTQY

clone_size: -
v_call: TRBV6-5
j_call: TRBJ2-7
cdr3_aa: ASTDGTGSYEQY

clone_size: -
v_call: TRBV6-5
j_call: TRBJ1-4
cdr3_aa: ASAGRVYEKLF

clone_size: -
v_call: TRBV28
j_call: TRBJ1-4
cdr3_aa: ASSLDRDGEKLF

clone_size: -
v_call: TRBV2
j_call: TRBJ2-2
cdr3_aa: ASVRGQGPGELF

clone_size: -
v_call: TRBV7-2
j_call: TRBJ2-1
cdr3_aa: ASSLAAGPGYNEQF